The next 20 T cell receptor beta chains were all read from a single sample in a study of blood T cell repertoires in COVID-19. The protocol was immunoSEQ multiplex PCR, while the TCRdb copy is restricted to in-frame clones and leaves out a portion. The sample includes just over 200,000 clones, around 86% of them seen just once. Sequences were obtained from peripheral blood. These receptors originate from a man aged 80 or over with acute or convalescent COVID-19.

This chain joins TRBV4-1 and TRBJ2-2; tentatively, D is TRBD1 (7 bases). The CDR3 consists of 14 residues. Germline V CDR1 and CDR2: MGHRA, YSYEKL. Trimming cost V 4 bases and J 3 bases, with 9 bases left between them. DNA for the CDR3: TGCGCCAGCAGCCGCAGGGGGGACACCGGGGAGCTGTTTTTT. Protein product: CASSRRGDTGELFF.

V gene TRBV11-2 combines with J gene TRBJ2-1; tentative D call: TRBD2 (7 bases). Germline CDR1 is SGHAT and CDR2 is FQNNGV. The CDR3 length is 15 residues. The V gene lost 3 bases and the J gene lost 5 bases, with 14 bases spanning the gap. The CDR3 DNA sequence: TGTGCCAGCAGCTTTCCGGGGGGCTGGAACAATGAGCAGTTCTTC. Protein: CASSFPGGWNNEQFF. The full variable domain, in which reference TRBV11-2 and TRBJ2-1 provide the parts outside the CDR3, is EAGVAQSPRYKIIEKRQSVAFWCNPISGHATLYWYQQILGQGPKLLIQFQNNGVVDDSQLPKDRFSAERLKGVDSTLKIQPAKLEDSAVYLCASSFPGGWNNEQFFGPGTRLTVL.

This rearrangement joins TRBV7-2 to TRBJ2-1; perhaps TRBD2 as D (5 bases). Trimming removed 4 bases at V and 2 bases at J, with 15 bases between. Germline V gene lookup returns CDR1 SGHTA and CDR2 FQGNSA. CDR3 length: 16 amino acids. In nucleotides, the CDR3 is TGTGCCAGCAGCTCCATGCGGGCAACTACCTACAATGAGCAGTTCTTC. Its translation: CASSSMRATTYNEQFF.

The rearrangement joins TRBV29-1 to TRBJ2-5, with 12 bases that match TRBD2. V lost 6 bases, J lost 2 bases, and 7 bases stayed unmatched. The length of the CDR3 is 15 residues. The germline CDR1 and CDR2 sequences are SQVTM and ANQGSEA. The CDR3 is CSVKGTSGPQETQYF. CDR3 DNA sequence: TGCAGCGTAAAAGGGACTAGCGGGCCTCAAGAGACCCAGTACTTC.

V is TRBV14 and J is TRBJ1-1; tentatively, D is TRBD1 (5 bases). Trimming shortened V by 1 base and J by 0 bases, and 15 bases separated the two germline ends. CDR1 is SGHDN and CDR2 is FVKESK in the germline V gene. The CDR3 contains 17 residues. The CDR3 bases are TGTGCCAGCAGCCAAGTCGGGGGGAATAGGTTGAACACTGAAGCTTTCTTT. Its protein product is CASSQVGGNRLNTEAFF.

CDR3 sequence (DNA): TGTGCCAGCAGCCGGGGGAGAGGTTACGAGCAGTACGTC. Residues: CASSRGRGYEQYV. This chain joins TRBV12-3 or TRBV12-4 and TRBJ2-7; D perhaps matches TRBD2 (6 bases). This CDR3 is 13 amino acids long. V was trimmed by 6 bases and J by 4 bases, leaving 13 bases between them.

The rearrangement uses TRBV5-6 and TRBJ1-1; D unresolved. Trimming removed 1 base from V and 3 bases from J, with 7 bases in between. Per germline, CDR1 SGHDT and CDR2 YYEEEE. This CDR3 is built from 13 residues. CDR3 protein: CASSLSIDTEAFF. The DNA of the CDR3 is TGTGCCAGCAGCTTGTCCATTGACACTGAAGCTTTCTTT.

This clone was observed once. This chain joins TRBV2 and TRBJ1-6, with D unclear. V was cut by 1 base and J by 6 bases, with 7 bases left in between. From germline, CDR1 is SNHLY and CDR2 FYNNEI. The CDR3 runs 14 residues. CDR3 in DNA: TGTGCCAGCAGTGAAGACCAGGTTAATTCACCCCTCCACTTT. Its translation is CASSEDQVNSPLHF.

The V gene is TRBV7-2, the J gene TRBJ2-3; 7 bases align to TRBD1. Trimming removed 2 bases from V and 4 bases from J; junction bases left unmatched: 6. The CDR3 extends over 15 amino acids. Germline CDR1 and CDR2: SGHTA and FQGNSA. CDR3 sequence reads: CASSLIGGASDTQYF. The DNA of the CDR3 is TGTGCCAGCAGCTTAATAGGGGGCGCGTCAGATACGCAGTATTTT.

The chain has TRBV11-3 and TRBJ1-5; D is ambiguous. The CDR3 is 13 residues long. Germline CDR1 SGHNT, CDR2 YENEEA. The V gene lost 1 base and the J gene lost 5 bases, with 6 bases spanning the gap. This chain's CDR3 is CASSLGLYQPQHF. CDR3 coding DNA: TGTGCCAGCAGCTTAGGGCTCTATCAGCCCCAGCATTTT.

This clone was recorded only once. The chain joins TRBV11-2 to TRBJ2-7; no clear D gene. Germline V lookup: CDR1 SGHAT, CDR2 FQNNGV. The CDR3 is 12 amino acids. Trimming took 1 base from V and 6 from J, leaving 7 bases between them. The DNA for the CDR3 is TGTGCCAGCAGCTTAGCGGAGAGCGAGCAGTACGTC. Protein: CASSLAESEQYV.

This chain connects TRBV18 to TRBJ2-7; D possibly corresponds to TRBD2 (5 bases). This CDR3 comprises 14 residues. CDR1 and CDR2 from the germline V gene are KGHSH and LQKENI. Trimming shortened V by 4 bases and J by 1 base, and 11 bases separated the two germline ends. This CDR3 is CASSQRDGSYEQYF. For the CDR3, the DNA is TGTGCCAGCTCACAACGGGATGGGTCCTACGAGCAGTACTTC.

The chain joins TRBV7-2 to TRBJ2-3, with 7 bases identical to TRBD2. The CDR3 has 14 amino acids. The germline V gene encodes CDR1 SGHTA and CDR2 FQGNSA. With V trimmed by 6 bases and J by 4 bases, 7 bases remained unmatched. DNA for the CDR3: TGTGCCAGCAGTTGGCGGGAGATCGCAGATACGCAGTATTTT. Amino acid sequence: CASSWREIADTQYF.

The chain carries TRBV28 and TRBJ1-2; 7 bases map to TRBD1. The V gene end was trimmed by 4 bases and the J gene end by 5 bases; junction bases not matched to a gene: 10. CDR3 length: 15 amino acids. Germline-derived CDR1 and CDR2 are MDHEN and SYDVKM. The CDR3 loop is CASSSSGQYIYGYTF. CDR3 nucleotides: TGTGCCAGCAGTTCCTCGGGACAGTACATATATGGCTACACCTTC.

This chain uses TRBV30 with TRBJ2-1; D possibly corresponds to TRBD2 (6 bases). Germline V lookup: CDR1 GTSNPN, CDR2 SVGIG (reference sequence). The V and J ends lost 0 bases and 13 bases respectively, with 13 bases between them. The CDR3 is made up of 12 amino acids. This chain's CDR3 is CAWSVVREVQFF. In DNA form, the CDR3 reads TGTGCCTGGAGTGTTGTTAGGGAGGTACAGTTCTTC.

CDR3 in DNA: TGTGCCAGCAGGGGCTTGGGCGAGCAGTACGTC. It yields the protein CASRGLGEQYV. The chain couples TRBV11-2 to TRBJ2-7; D is undetermined. The ends were cut back, 6 bases at V and 6 bases at J, with 9 bases in the middle. CDR1 is SGHAT, CDR2 FQNNGV, per germline. CDR3 size: 11 residues.

Note on this clone: Germline and junction disagree at one end, which may indicate a read error. The J gene is TRBJ2-1, the V gene TRBV6-6; TRBD1 matches 10 bases. The germline V gene has CDR1 MNHNY and CDR2 SVGAGI (reference sequence). The CDR3 contains 12 residues. The CDR3 loop is CASSYSGQGSLF. DNA for the CDR3: TGTGCCAGCAGTTACTCGGGACAGGGGAGCCTCTTC.

V and J are TRBV12-5 and TRBJ2-3; D is unclear. From germline, CDR1 is LGHNT and CDR2 FRNRAP. This CDR3 is 13 amino acids long. Trimming left V 2 bases short and J 4 bases short, with 7 bases between. CDR3 protein: CASGLYLADTQYF. CDR3 in DNA: TGTGCTAGTGGTTTGTATCTAGCAGATACGCAGTATTTT.

This rearrangement joins TRBV7-3 to TRBJ2-2, with unresolved D. Germline-derived CDR1 and CDR2 are SGHTA and FQGTGA. Trimming pared 0 bases from V and 1 base from J, leaving 9 bases between. The CDR3 length is 16 residues. In DNA form, the CDR3 reads TGTGCCAGCAGCTTAACCCACGCAGGGAACACCGGGGAGCTGTTTTTT. Its protein is CASSLTHAGNTGELFF.

This clone has a single count. The chain has TRBV29-1 and TRBJ2-2; 7 nucleotides line up with TRBD2. Germline V gene data show CDR1 as SQVTM and CDR2 as ANQGSEA. The CDR3 runs 12 residues. The DNA for the CDR3 is TGCACCTCTAGCGGACCCACCGGGGAGCTGTTTTTT. It translates to CTSSGPTGELFF.